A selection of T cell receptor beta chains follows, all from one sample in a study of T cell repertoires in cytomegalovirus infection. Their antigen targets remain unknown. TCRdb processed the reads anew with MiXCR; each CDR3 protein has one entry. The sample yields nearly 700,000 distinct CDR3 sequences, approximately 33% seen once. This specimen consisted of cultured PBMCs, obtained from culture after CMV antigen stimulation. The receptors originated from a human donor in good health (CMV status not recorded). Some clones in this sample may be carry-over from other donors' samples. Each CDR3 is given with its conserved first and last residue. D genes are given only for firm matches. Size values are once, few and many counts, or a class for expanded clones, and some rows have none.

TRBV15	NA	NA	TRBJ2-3	TGTGCCACCAGCGCCAGGGACGGCTATACGCAGTATTTT	CATSARDGYTQYF
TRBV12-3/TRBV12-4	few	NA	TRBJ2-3	TGTGCCAGCAGTTTTGGGGGGCGCGGAGATACGCAGTATTTT	CASSFGGRGDTQYF
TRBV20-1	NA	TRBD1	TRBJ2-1	TGCAGTGCTACCGGGGACAGGGTATACAATGAGCAGTTCTTC	CSATGDRVYNEQFF
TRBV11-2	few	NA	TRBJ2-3	TGTGCCAGCGGCAAAACAGATACGCAGTATTTT	CASGKTDTQYF
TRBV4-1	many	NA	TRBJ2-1	TGCGCCAGCAGCCAAGATCTGGCTAGCTCGAGCCAGTTCTTC	CASSQDLASSSQFF
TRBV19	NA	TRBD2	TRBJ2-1	TGTGCCAGTAGTAGCGGGAGGGAGAGCTACAATGAGCAGTTCTTC	CASSSGRESYNEQFF
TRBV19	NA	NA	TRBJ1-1	TGTGCCAGTAGTATAGGACGGGTGACTGAAGCTTTCTTT	CASSIGRVTEAFF
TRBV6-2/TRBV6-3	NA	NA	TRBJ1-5	TGTGCCAGCAGTTACGGCGGTTCCTATCGGCAGCCCCAGCATTTT	CASSYGGSYRQPQHF
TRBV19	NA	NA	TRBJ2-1	TGTGCCAGTAGTAAGGGGGGACCCGGCCCTTCCTACAATGAGCAGTTCTTC	CASSKGGPGPSYNEQFF
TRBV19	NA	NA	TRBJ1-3	TGTGCCAGTAGTAGCAACAGGCGACGGGACACCATATATTTT	CASSSNRRRDTIYF
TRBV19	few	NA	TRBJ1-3	TGTGCCAGTGCAGGGACCTCTGGAAACACCATATATTTT	CASAGTSGNTIYF
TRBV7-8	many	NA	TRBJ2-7	TGTGCCAGCAGCTGGCGGGACTCCTACGAGCAGTACTTC	CASSWRDSYEQYF
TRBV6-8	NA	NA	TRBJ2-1	TGTGCCAGCAGGATGGAAGGAGGGCATGAGCAGTTCTTC	CASRMEGGHEQFF
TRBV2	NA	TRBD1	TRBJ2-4	TGTGCCAGCAACAGGGGATTTGGCATTCAGTACTTC	CASNRGFGIQYF
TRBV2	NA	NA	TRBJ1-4	TGTGCCAGCAGTGAAGGCGGGACAATTGAAAAACTGTTTTTT	CASSEGGTIEKLFF
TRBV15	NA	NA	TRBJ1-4	TGTGCCACCAGCAGAGATCCGGGGGGATCCAATGAAAAACTGTTTTTT	CATSRDPGGSNEKLFF
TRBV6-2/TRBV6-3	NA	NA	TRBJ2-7	TGTGCCAGCCGAGGCACAATCTACGAGCAGTACTTC	CASRGTIYEQYF
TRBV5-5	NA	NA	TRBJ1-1	TGTGCCAGCAGCTTGGCAGGTTTGGGCACTGAAGCTTTCTTT	CASSLAGLGTEAFF
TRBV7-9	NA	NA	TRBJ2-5	TGTGCCAGCAGCCCGTCCGCGTCTTACAAAGAGACCCAGTACTTC	CASSPSASYKETQYF
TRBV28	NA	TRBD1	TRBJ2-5	TGTGCCAGCAGTTACGGGACAGGGCGGCAAGAGACCCAGTACTTC	CASSYGTGRQETQYF
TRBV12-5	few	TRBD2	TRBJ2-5	TGTGCTAGTGGTTTGCGGCTAGCGGCTAATTCTCAAGAGACCCAGTACTTC	CASGLRLAANSQETQYF
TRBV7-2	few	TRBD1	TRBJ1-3	TGTGCCAGCAGCCCCAGGACAGGTTCAACCATATATTTT	CASSPRTGSTIYF
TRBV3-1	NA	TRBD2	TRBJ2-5	TGTGCCAGCAGCCTGCTGACTAGCGGCCAAGAGACCCAGTACTTC	CASSLLTSGQETQYF
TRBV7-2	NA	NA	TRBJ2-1	TGTGCCAGCAGCGTAGGGTGGAATGAGCAGTTCTTC	CASSVGWNEQFF
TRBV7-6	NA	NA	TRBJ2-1	TGTGCCAGCAGCTTAGCGCCCCGGGGCAATGAGCAGTTCTTC	CASSLAPRGNEQFF
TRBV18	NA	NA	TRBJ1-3	TGTGCCAGCTCACCATGGGCAGATGGAAACACCATATATTTT	CASSPWADGNTIYF
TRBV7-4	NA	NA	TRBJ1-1	TGTGCCAGCAGCTTCCGGGGGGATAAAGCTTTCTTT	CASSFRGDKAFF
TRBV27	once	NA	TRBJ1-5	TGTGCCAGCAGTCCCCGGACATCGACGGGGCAGCCCCAGCATTTT	CASSPRTSTGQPQHF
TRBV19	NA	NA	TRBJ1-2	TGTGCCAGTAGTATAGTAGTCGGCAACTATGGCTACACCTTC	CASSIVVGNYGYTF
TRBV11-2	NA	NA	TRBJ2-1	TGTGCCAGCAGCTGGGATGTGAGTGAGCAGTTCTTC	CASSWDVSEQFF
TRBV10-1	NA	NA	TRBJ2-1	TGCGCCAGCAGTGACTCGGAGGACGCTTCATTGGGAGAGCAGTTCTTC	CASSDSEDASLGEQFF